The TCR beta chain described here comes from a study of graft-versus-host responses after intestinal transplantation. Study in general: After anti-thymocyte globulin induction, recipients took tacrolimus and steroids for around 3 years. Study-level results: Early after transplant, HvG clones declined as circulating GvH clones peaked. Allografts of patients with graft-donor T cell macrochimerism showed high graft-versus-host to host-versus-graft clone ratios.

Note on this clone: The target antigen is unknown.

The data were produced by immunoSEQ multiplex PCR, yet TCRdb's version contains in-frame clones alone and is incomplete. The sample has over 40,000 clones, about 88% seen once. Germline assignment: CDR1 SGHTA and CDR2 FQGNSA. This CDR3 comprises 14 residues. V dropped 0 bases and J dropped 1 base, with 6 bases sitting between them. This chain uses TRBV7-2 with TRBJ1-1; D may be TRBD1 (5 bases). The origin of this receptor is a human donor who was the organ donor for an intestinal transplant. The material was unstimulated CD4+ T cells sorted from spleen or lymph node cells, obtained before transplant. As DNA, the CDR3 is TGTGCCAGCAGCTTAGCTACAGGGAACACTGAAGCTTTCTTT. This sequence encodes CASSLATGNTEAFF.